The clone carrying this T cell receptor beta chain was counted only a few times. The antigen is undetermined. TCRdb fed the 5' RACE reads into MiXCR, producing one record per CDR3 protein. The table records tens of thousands of distinct CDR3 sequences, 4.5% to 7.5% of them present only once. The data were taken from a study of early T cells in non-severe SARS-CoV-2 infection. Overall study results and limits: Matching results from VDJdb favored anti-spike CD8 responses, leaving private and CD4 specificities undetected.

Germline CDR1 and CDR2: SGHTA and FQGNSA. The CDR3 has 15 amino acids. Deletions cut 6 bases from V and 0 bases from J, with 14 bases between. Source material: whole blood. The receptor's source is an adult who was a healthcare worker with PCR-confirmed SARS-CoV-2 infection or an uninfected control (not recorded which). This rearrangement joins TRBV7-2 to TRBJ2-5; D may be TRBD2 (6 bases). The CDR3 spells CASSIYRDYQETQYF. The CDR3 DNA is TGTGCCAGCAGTATATACCGGGACTACCAAGAGACCCAGTACTTC.